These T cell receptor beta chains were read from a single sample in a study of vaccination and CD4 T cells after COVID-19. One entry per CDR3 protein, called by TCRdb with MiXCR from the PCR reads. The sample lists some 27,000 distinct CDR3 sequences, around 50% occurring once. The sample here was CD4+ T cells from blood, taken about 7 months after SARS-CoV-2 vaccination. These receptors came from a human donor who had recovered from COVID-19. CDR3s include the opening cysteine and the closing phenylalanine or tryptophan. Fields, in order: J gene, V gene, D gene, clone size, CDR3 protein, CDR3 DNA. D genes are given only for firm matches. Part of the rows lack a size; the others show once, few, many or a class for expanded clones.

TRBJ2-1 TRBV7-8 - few CASSPLYEQFF TGTGCCAGCAGCCCGTTATATGAGCAGTTCTTC
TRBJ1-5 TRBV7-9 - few CASSFEDQPQHF TGTGCCAGCAGTTTCGAGGATCAGCCCCAGCATTTT
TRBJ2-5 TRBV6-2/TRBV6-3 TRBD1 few CASRTSGTGGDLKTQYF TGTGCCAGCAGAACCTCGGGGACAGGGGGCGATCTCAAGACCCAGTACTTC
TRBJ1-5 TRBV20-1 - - CSAQTSYSNQPQHF TGCAGTGCTCAGACCTCATATAGCAATCAGCCCCAGCATTTT
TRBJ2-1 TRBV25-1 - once CASSDGQPYNEQFF TGTGCCAGCAGTGATGGACAGCCTTACAATGAGCAGTTCTTC
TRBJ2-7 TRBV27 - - CASSGLLRMSYEQYF TGTGCCAGCAGCGGCCTACTCAGGATGTCGTACGAGCAGTACTTC
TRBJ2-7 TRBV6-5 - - CASSYQLGYEQYF TGTGCCAGCAGTTACCAGCTCGGCTACGAGCAGTACTTC
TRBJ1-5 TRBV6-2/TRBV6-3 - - CAANWGNQPQHF TGTGCCGCCAACTGGGGAAATCAGCCCCAGCATTTT
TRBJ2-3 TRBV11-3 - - CASSTGVGTVQYF TGTGCCAGCAGCACGGGTGTGGGTACGGTGCAGTATTTT
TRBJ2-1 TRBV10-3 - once CAISEMTDSYNEQFF TGTGCCATCAGTGAGATGACCGACTCCTACAATGAGCAGTTCTTC
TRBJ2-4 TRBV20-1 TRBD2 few CSATGALAGAVFQYF TGCAGTGCTACGGGGGCCCTAGCGGGAGCGGTCTTTCAGTACTTC
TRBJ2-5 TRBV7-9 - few CASSSSGTSETQYF TGTGCCAGCAGTTCATCCGGGACGTCCGAGACCCAGTACTTC
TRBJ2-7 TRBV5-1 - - CASSLGRAQWVEQYF TGCGCCAGCAGCTTAGGCCGGGCCCAATGGGTCGAGCAGTACTTC
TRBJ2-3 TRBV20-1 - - CSAGRISTDTQYF TGCAGTGCTGGCCGGATAAGCACAGATACGCAGTATTTT
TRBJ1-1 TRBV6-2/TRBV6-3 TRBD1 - CASSYTRGTGNTEAFF TGTGCCAGCAGTTACACTCGGGGGACAGGGAACACTGAAGCTTTCTTT
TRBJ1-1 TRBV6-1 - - CASSQQGVNTEAFF TGTGCCAGCAGTCAACAGGGAGTGAACACTGAAGCTTTCTTT
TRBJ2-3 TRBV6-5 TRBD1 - CASSYDREDTQYF TGTGCCAGCAGTTACGACAGGGAAGATACGCAGTATTTT
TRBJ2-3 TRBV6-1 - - CASTEPLASRITDTQYF TGTGCCAGCACCGAACCCCTTGCTAGCAGGATCACAGATACGCAGTATTTT
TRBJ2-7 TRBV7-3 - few CASSLGVTYEQYF TGTGCCAGCAGTCTAGGAGTAACCTACGAGCAGTACTTC
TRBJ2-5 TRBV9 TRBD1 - CASSPIPQGAQETQYF TGTGCCAGCAGCCCCATCCCCCAGGGGGCGCAGGAGACCCAGTACTTC
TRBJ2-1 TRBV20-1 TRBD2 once CSAESGNSYNEQFF TGCAGTGCCGAGAGCGGGAACTCCTACAATGAGCAGTTCTTC
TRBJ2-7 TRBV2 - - CASSRAYEQYF TGTGCCAGCTCCCGGGCCTACGAGCAGTACTTC
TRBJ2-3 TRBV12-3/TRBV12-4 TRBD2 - CASSSSGRADTQYF TGTGCCAGCAGTTCTTCCGGGAGGGCAGATACGCAGTATTTT
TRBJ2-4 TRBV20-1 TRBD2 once CSARVAGGGDKNIQYF TGCAGTGCTAGAGTAGCGGGGGGAGGGGACAAAAACATTCAGTACTTC
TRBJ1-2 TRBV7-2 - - CASRLQVPNYGYTF TGTGCCAGCAGACTACAGGTTCCTAACTATGGCTACACCTTC
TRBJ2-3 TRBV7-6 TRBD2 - CASSLWAGADTQYF TGTGCCAGCAGCTTATGGGCGGGAGCAGATACGCAGTATTTT
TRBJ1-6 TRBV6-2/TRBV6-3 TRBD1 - CASRYRGSSYNSPLHF TGTGCCAGCAGATACAGGGGGAGCTCCTATAATTCACCCCTCCACTTT
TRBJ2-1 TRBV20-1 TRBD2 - CSARGGGRQEPYNEQFF TGCAGTGCCCGAGGCGGGGGACGCCAGGAGCCCTACAATGAGCAGTTCTTC
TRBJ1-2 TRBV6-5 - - CASSYGSGDYGYTF TGTGCCAGCAGTTACGGCTCAGGGGACTATGGCTACACCTTC
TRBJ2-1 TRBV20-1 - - CSARDGGPYNEQFF TGCAGTGCTAGAGATGGGGGGCCCTACAATGAGCAGTTCTTC
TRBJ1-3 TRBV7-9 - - CASSLNKGSGNTIYF TGTGCCAGCAGCTTAAATAAAGGCTCTGGAAACACCATATATTTT
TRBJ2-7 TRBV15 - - CATSREAGSYEQYF TGTGCCACCAGCAGAGAGGCAGGGTCCTACGAGCAGTACTTC
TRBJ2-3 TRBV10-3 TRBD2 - CAISETSGRTDTQYF TGTGCCATCAGTGAGACTAGCGGGAGGACAGATACGCAGTATTTT
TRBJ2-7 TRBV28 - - CASTLDLTYEQYF TGTGCCAGCACCCTCGACTTGACCTACGAGCAGTACTTC
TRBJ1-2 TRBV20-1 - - CSARDRVPRRGYTF TGCAGTGCTAGAGATCGGGTCCCGCGGCGAGGCTACACCTTC
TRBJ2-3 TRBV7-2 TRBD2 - CASSPAGGPGDTQYF TGTGCCAGCAGCCCCGCGGGAGGGCCGGGGGATACGCAGTATTTT
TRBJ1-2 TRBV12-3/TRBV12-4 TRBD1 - CASSGRTGEGYTF TGTGCCAGCAGCGGCCGGACAGGGGAAGGCTACACCTTC
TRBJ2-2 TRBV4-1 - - CASSQVVQESTGELFF TGCGCCAGCAGCCAAGTCGTACAGGAGAGTACCGGGGAGCTGTTTTTT
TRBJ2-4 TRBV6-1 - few CATLQVAKNIQYF TGTGCCACCCTCCAGGTAGCCAAAAACATTCAGTACTTC
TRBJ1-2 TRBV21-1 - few CARPGQGPYGYTF TGTGCCAGGCCGGGACAGGGGCCCTATGGCTACACCTTC
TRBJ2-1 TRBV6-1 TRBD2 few CASQRTSHEQFF TGTGCCAGCCAAAGGACTAGCCATGAGCAGTTCTTC
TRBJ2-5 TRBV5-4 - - CASSSNRGETQYF TGTGCCAGCAGCTCGAACCGCGGGGAGACCCAGTACTTC